This is a list of T cell receptor beta chains from one sample in a study of CD8 T cells in ankylosing spondylitis. TCRdb processed the 5' RACE reads anew with MiXCR; each CDR3 protein has one entry. The sample shows about 69,000 distinct CDR3 sequences, approximately 5.3% of them seen only once. The sample comprised blood, either unsorted or a sorted T cell fraction (not recorded which). These receptors were taken from a male donor with ankylosing spondylitis or in good health (not recorded which). The CDR3 runs from the conserved cysteine through the conserved F or W. A D gene is named only where the DNA matches it firmly. Clone size is shown for a subset of rows, as once, few, many or a class of expanded clone.

V gene	clone size	D gene	J gene	CDR3 protein	CDR3 DNA
TRBV4-2	many	NA	TRBJ2-2	CASSPNYDGGLGGELFF	TGTGCCAGCAGCCCCAACTATGACGGGGGTCTGGGCGGGGAGCTGTTTTTT
TRBV9	many	NA	TRBJ2-5	CASIPGGDGYQETQYF	TGTGCCAGCATCCCCGGGGGAGACGGGTACCAAGAGACCCAGTACTTC
TRBV18	many	NA	TRBJ2-6	CASSPLAGDQSGANVLTF	TGTGCCAGCTCACCTCTGGCAGGAGATCAGTCTGGGGCCAACGTCCTGACTTTC
TRBV5-1	many	NA	TRBJ2-5	CASTLTVGETQYF	TGCGCCAGCACTCTGACGGTAGGAGAGACCCAGTACTTC
TRBV20-1	many	TRBD1	TRBJ1-5	CSAREGQGRQPQHF	TGCAGTGCTAGAGAGGGACAGGGGAGACAGCCCCAGCATTTT
TRBV7-8	many	NA	TRBJ2-6	CASSLRAGANVLTF	TGTGCCAGCAGCTTACGCGCTGGGGCCAACGTCCTGACTTTC
TRBV5-1	many	NA	TRBJ1-5	CASSQDSNQPQHF	TGCGCCAGCAGCCAGGACAGCAATCAGCCCCAGCATTTT
TRBV6-1	many	NA	TRBJ2-7	CASRKTPSYEQYF	TGTGCCAGCAGGAAGACACCATCCTACGAGCAGTACTTC
TRBV12-3/TRBV12-4	many	NA	TRBJ2-3	CASSFTGTVTTDTQYF	TGTGCCAGCAGTTTTACCGGGACGGTGACCACAGATACGCAGTATTTT
TRBV19	many	NA	TRBJ1-2	CANGGRAVLYGYTF	TGTGCCAACGGCGGAAGGGCCGTTCTCTATGGCTACACCTTC
TRBV3-1	many	NA	TRBJ2-7	CASSQLPYEQYF	TGTGCCAGCAGTCAGCTCCCCTACGAGCAGTACTTC
TRBV10-3	many	TRBD1	TRBJ2-5	CAISSGQGGEETQYF	TGTGCCATCAGTTCTGGACAGGGCGGAGAAGAGACCCAGTACTTC
TRBV20-1	many	NA	TRBJ1-2	CSGAGGGEKYGYTF	TGCAGTGGAGCCGGAGGAGGGGAGAAATATGGCTACACCTTC
TRBV12-3/TRBV12-4	many	NA	TRBJ1-2	CASSLVPLLYGYTF	TGTGCCAGCAGTTTAGTACCGTTACTCTATGGCTACACCTTC
TRBV7-2	many	TRBD2	TRBJ2-5	CASSGPSGGSETQYF	TGTGCCAGCAGCGGACCTAGCGGGGGGTCAGAGACCCAGTACTTC
TRBV5-6	many	NA	TRBJ2-5	CASSFSFGQIQETQYF	TGTGCCAGCAGCTTTTCCTTCGGACAGATCCAAGAGACCCAGTACTTC
TRBV5-1	many	NA	TRBJ1-4	CASSLPSGTTNEKLFF	TGCGCCAGCAGCTTGCCCTCCGGAACAACTAATGAAAAACTGTTTTTT
TRBV5-1	NA	NA	TRBJ2-7	CASSSRPGKLTYEQYF	TGCGCCAGCAGCTCTCGCCCGGGGAAGCTGACCTACGAGCAGTACTTC
TRBV4-3	many	TRBD1	TRBJ1-2	CASSQDPQGAYGYTF	TGCGCCAGCAGCCAAGATCCCCAGGGGGCCTATGGCTACACCTTC
TRBV20-1	many	NA	TRBJ2-2	CSARPTRNTGELFF	TGCAGTGCTAGGCCGACTAGAAACACCGGGGAGCTGTTTTTT
TRBV10-2	many	NA	TRBJ1-6	CASSDGVGSPLHF	TGCGCCAGCAGTGACGGGGTTGGCTCACCCCTCCACTTT
TRBV3-1	many	NA	TRBJ2-2	CASSQDIMGGELFF	TGTGCCAGCAGCCAAGATATCATGGGCGGGGAGCTGTTTTTT
TRBV12-3/TRBV12-4	many	TRBD1	TRBJ1-1	CASSPTPGQGPAEAFF	TGTGCCAGCAGTCCTACCCCGGGACAGGGGCCGGCTGAAGCTTTCTTT
TRBV20-1	many	NA	TRBJ2-2	CSARELSGPSGELFF	TGCAGTGCTAGAGAGCTCTCAGGTCCGTCCGGGGAGCTGTTTTTT
TRBV27	many	NA	TRBJ2-2	CASSFLGLLNTGELFF	TGTGCCAGCAGTTTTCTCGGGCTGCTGAACACCGGGGAGCTGTTTTTT
TRBV5-6	many	NA	TRBJ1-2	CASRTTGGYGYTF	TGTGCCAGCAGAACGACTGGGGGCTATGGCTACACCTTC
TRBV25-1	many	NA	TRBJ2-3	CASSDAWRLGTDTQYF	TGTGCCAGCAGCGACGCCTGGAGGTTAGGCACAGATACGCAGTATTTT
TRBV20-1	many	NA	TRBJ2-3	CSARDQQSGTDTQYF	TGCAGTGCTAGAGATCAACAGTCGGGCACAGATACGCAGTATTTT
TRBV2	many	NA	TRBJ2-7	CASRYRLMGGYEQYF	TGTGCCAGCAGGTACCGACTGATGGGCGGGTACGAGCAGTACTTC
TRBV7-2	few	NA	TRBJ1-2	CASSPPMTYEGGYTF	TGTGCCAGCAGCCCACCTATGACCTACGAGGGCGGCTACACCTTC
TRBV27	many	TRBD1	TRBJ1-1	CASISGQGDTEAFF	TGTGCCAGCATATCGGGACAGGGGGACACTGAAGCTTTCTTT
TRBV12-3/TRBV12-4	many	NA	TRBJ1-5	CASSPPLWEGNQPQHF	TGTGCCAGCAGTCCGCCGCTCTGGGAAGGGAATCAGCCCCAGCATTTT
TRBV20-1	many	NA	TRBJ2-5	CSAREYEETQYF	TGCAGTGCTAGAGAATACGAAGAGACCCAGTACTTC
TRBV19	few	NA	TRBJ1-2	CASSHPTGLRYGYTF	TGTGCCAGTAGCCACCCCACAGGGTTACGCTATGGCTACACCTTC
TRBV5-1	many	TRBD1	TRBJ1-4	CASSRPTGGPNEKLFF	TGCGCCAGCAGCCGTCCTACAGGGGGTCCCAATGAAAAACTGTTTTTT
TRBV5-1	many	TRBD1	TRBJ1-1	CASSSAGQAAFF	TGCGCCAGCAGCTCCGCGGGACAGGCTGCTTTCTTT
TRBV28	many	TRBD2	TRBJ2-3	CASSYPIAGPDTQYF	TGTGCCAGCAGTTACCCAATAGCGGGGCCAGATACGCAGTATTTT
TRBV3-1	many	TRBD2	TRBJ2-3	CASSLTMLGGSGTDTQYF	TGTGCCAGCAGCCTTACTATGCTCGGGGGGTCTGGGACAGATACGCAGTATTTT
TRBV20-1	many	NA	TRBJ2-3	CSATAPDTQYF	TGCAGTGCCACCGCTCCAGATACGCAGTATTTT
TRBV28	many	NA	TRBJ2-7	CASSPPRGSHEQYF	TGTGCCAGCAGTCCCCCAAGGGGTTCCCACGAGCAGTACTTC
TRBV5-1	many	TRBD1	TRBJ1-6	CASSHGQGATKNSPLHF	TGCGCCAGCAGCCACGGACAGGGGGCTACTAAAAATTCACCCCTCCACTTT
TRBV11-1	NA	NA	TRBJ2-1	CKVLGDNEQFF	TGTAAAGTCTTGGGGGACAATGAGCAGTTCTTC